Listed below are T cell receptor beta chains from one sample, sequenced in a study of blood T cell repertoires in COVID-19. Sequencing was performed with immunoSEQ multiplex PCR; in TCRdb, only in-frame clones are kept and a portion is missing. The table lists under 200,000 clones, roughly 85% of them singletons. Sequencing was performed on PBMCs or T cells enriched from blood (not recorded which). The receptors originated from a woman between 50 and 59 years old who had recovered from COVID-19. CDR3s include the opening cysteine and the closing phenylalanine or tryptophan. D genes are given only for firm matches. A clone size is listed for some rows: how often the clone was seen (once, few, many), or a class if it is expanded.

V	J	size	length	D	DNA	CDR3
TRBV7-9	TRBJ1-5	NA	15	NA	TGTGCCAGCAGTACTTCAATCGGGAACGATCAGCCCCAGCATTTT	CASSTSIGNDQPQHF
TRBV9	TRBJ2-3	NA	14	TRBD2	TGTGCCAGCACCAAAAGCGGGACCACAGATACGCAGTATTTT	CASTKSGTTDTQYF
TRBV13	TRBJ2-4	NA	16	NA	TGTGCCAGCAGCTTAGGATTAGGGGTTGCCAAAAACATTCAGTACTTC	CASSLGLGVAKNIQYF
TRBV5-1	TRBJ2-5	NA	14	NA	TGCGCCAGCAGCCCCGGGCGAGGGTCAGAGACCCAGTACTTC	CASSPGRGSETQYF
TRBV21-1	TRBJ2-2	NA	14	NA	TGTGCCGGGTTGGGGACAGGGGTCACCGGGGAGCTGTTTTTT	CAGLGTGVTGELFF
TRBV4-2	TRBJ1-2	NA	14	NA	TGTGCCAGCAGCCAAGGCCAGGAAGGCTATGGCTACACCTTC	CASSQGQEGYGYTF
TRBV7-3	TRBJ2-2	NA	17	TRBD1	TGTGCCAGCAGCCGGGGACAGGTTGGACACGGAACCGGGGAGCTGTTTTTT	CASSRGQVGHGTGELFF
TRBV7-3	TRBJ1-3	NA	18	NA	TGTGCCAGCAGCTTAACATCGCGTCCTGTCGATTCTGGAAACACCATATATTTT	CASSLTSRPVDSGNTIYF
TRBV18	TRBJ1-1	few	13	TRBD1	TGTGCCAGCTCACCAGATGGACAGGGCGAAGCTTTCTTT	CASSPDGQGEAFF
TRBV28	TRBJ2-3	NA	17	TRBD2	TGTGCCAGCAGTGGCTATCATAGCGGGGGGGGGACAGATACGCAGTATTTT	CASSGYHSGGGTDTQYF
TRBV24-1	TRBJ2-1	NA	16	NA	TGTGCCACCAGTGATTTAGGGGGGGCCAACGACAATGAGCAGTTCTTC	CATSDLGGANDNEQFF
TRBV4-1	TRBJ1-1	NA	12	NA	TGCGCCAGCAGCCCACGAGAAACTGAAGCTTTCTTT	CASSPRETEAFF
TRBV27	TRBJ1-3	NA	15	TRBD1	TGTGCCAGCAGTTCCCCCGGGACAGGGTTGAACACCATATATTTT	CASSSPGTGLNTIYF
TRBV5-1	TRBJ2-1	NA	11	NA	TGCGCCAGCAGCTTGACAAATGAGCAGTTCTTC	CASSLTNEQFF
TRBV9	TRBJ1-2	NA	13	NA	TGTGCCAGCAGCGTCCACAGGACGGATGGCTACACCTTC	CASSVHRTDGYTF
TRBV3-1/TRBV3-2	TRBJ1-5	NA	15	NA	TGTGCCAGCAGCCAGGGCAGAGATAGCAATCAGCCCCAGCATTTT	CASSQGRDSNQPQHF
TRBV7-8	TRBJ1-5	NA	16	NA	TGTGCCAGCAGCTTAGACGGGGGGTATCGCAATCAGCCCCAGCATTTT	CASSLDGGYRNQPQHF
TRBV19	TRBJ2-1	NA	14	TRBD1	TGTGCCAGTAGTATAGGACAGGGAAACAATGAGCAGTTCTTC	CASSIGQGNNEQFF
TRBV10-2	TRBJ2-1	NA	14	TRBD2	TGCGCCGGCGGGACTAGCGGCTCCTACAATGAGCAGTTCTTC	CAGGTSGSYNEQFF
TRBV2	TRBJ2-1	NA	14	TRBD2	TGTGCCAGCAGCGGACTAGCGGGTGTCCCTGAGCAGTTCTTC	CASSGLAGVPEQFF
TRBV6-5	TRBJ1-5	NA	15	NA	TGTGCCAGCAGTAGAAACGAAGGGGGCAATCAGCCCCAGCATTTT	CASSRNEGGNQPQHF
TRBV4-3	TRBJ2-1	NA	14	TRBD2	TGCGCCAGCAGCCAAGATTTCGGGGAGGGTGAGCAGTTCTTC	CASSQDFGEGEQFF
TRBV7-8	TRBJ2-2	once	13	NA	TGTGCCAGCAGCTTTATGAACACCGGGGAGCTGTTTTTT	CASSFMNTGELFF
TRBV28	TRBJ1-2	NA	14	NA	TGTGCCAGCAGCCGACAGGCGCCTAACTATGGCTACACCTTC	CASSRQAPNYGYTF
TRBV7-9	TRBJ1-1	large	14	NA	TGTGCCAGCAGCTTACTTGCCAGGGCCGATGAAGCTTTCTTT	CASSLLARADEAFF
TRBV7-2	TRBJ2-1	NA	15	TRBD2	TGTGCCAGCAGCTTGGAGCTAGCGGGAGGGGGTGAGCAGTTCTTC	CASSLELAGGGEQFF
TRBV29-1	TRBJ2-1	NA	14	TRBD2	TGCAGCGTTGAAATGGCTAGCGGGGGCAATGAGCAGTTCTTC	CSVEMASGGNEQFF
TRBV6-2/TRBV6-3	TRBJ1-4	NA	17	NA	TGTGCCAGCAGTTACCCTGGGCAGACCTCGGCTAATGAAAAACTGTTTTTT	CASSYPGQTSANEKLFF
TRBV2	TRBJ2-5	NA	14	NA	TGTGCGCTCCCCTCAGACCCCAGGGGAGAGACCCAGTACTTC	CALPSDPRGETQYF
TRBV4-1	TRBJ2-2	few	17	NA	TGCGCCAGCAGCCAAGTAATCAGGGCCACGAACACCGGGGAGCTGTTTTTT	CASSQVIRATNTGELFF
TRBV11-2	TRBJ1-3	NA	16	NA	TGTGCCAGCAGCTTAGAGGTGGCCTTCTCTGGAAACACCATATATTTT	CASSLEVAFSGNTIYF
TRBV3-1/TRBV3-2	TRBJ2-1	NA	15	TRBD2	TGTGCCAGCAGCCCGCTAGCGGGAGGAGGCAATGAGCAGTTCTTC	CASSPLAGGGNEQFF
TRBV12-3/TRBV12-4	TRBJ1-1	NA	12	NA	TGTGCCAGCAGTTTTGAGGATTATGAAGCTTTCTTT	CASSFEDYEAFF
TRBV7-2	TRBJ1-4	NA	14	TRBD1	TGTGCCAGCAGCTTATGGGGACAGGGGGAAAAACTGTTTTTT	CASSLWGQGEKLFF
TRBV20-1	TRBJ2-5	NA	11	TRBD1	TGCAGTGCTGGGGAACGACAGGGCCAGTACTTC	CSAGERQGQYF
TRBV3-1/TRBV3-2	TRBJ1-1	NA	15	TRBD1	TGTGCCAGCAGCCAAGGCTTACAGGGGCGCGTTGATGCTTTCTTT	CASSQGLQGRVDAFF
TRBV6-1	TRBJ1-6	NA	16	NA	TGTGCCAGCAGTGTGGCTCAGGGTGGCTATAATTCACCCCTCCACTTT	CASSVAQGGYNSPLHF
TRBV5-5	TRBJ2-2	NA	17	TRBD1	TGTGCCAGCACCAGGATACCGGGACAGGGAATTACCGGGGAGCTGTTTTTT	CASTRIPGQGITGELFF
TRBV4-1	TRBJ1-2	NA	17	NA	TGCGCCAGCAGCCCACTCTCGACAGATCCCCCCGCCTATGGCTACACCTTC	CASSPLSTDPPAYGYTF
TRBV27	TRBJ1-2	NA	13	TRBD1	TGTGCCAGCAGCCCCGGGACAGGGCTCGGCTACACCTTC	CASSPGTGLGYTF
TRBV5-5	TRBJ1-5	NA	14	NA	TGTGCCAGCAGCGGGGGGGAAAGCAATCAGCCCCAGCATTTT	CASSGGESNQPQHF